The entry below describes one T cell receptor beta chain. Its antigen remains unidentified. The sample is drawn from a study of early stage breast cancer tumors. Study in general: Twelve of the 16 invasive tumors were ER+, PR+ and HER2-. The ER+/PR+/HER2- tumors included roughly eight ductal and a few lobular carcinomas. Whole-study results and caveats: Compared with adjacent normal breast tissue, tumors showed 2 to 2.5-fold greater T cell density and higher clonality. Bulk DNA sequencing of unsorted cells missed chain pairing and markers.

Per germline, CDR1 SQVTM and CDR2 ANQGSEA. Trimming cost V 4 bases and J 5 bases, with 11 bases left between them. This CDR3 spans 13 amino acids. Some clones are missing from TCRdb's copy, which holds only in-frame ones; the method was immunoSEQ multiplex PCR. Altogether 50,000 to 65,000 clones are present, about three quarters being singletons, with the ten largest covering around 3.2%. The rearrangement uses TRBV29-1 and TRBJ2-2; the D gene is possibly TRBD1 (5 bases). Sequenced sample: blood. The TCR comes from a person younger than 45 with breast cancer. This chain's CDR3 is CSVARAGTGELFF. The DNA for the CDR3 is TGCAGCGTTGCGCGTGCAGGGACCGGGGAGCTGTTTTTT.